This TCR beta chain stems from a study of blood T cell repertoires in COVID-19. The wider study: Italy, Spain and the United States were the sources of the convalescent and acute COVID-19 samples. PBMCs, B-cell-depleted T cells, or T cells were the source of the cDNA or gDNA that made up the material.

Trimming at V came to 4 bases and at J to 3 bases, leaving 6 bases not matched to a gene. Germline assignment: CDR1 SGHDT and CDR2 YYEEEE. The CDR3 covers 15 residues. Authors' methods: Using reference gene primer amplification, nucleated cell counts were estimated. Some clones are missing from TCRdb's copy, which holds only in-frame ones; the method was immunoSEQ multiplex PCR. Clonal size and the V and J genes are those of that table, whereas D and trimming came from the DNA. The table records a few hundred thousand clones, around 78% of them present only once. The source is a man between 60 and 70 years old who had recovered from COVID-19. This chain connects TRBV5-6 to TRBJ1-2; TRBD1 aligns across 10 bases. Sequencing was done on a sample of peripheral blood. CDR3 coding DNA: TGTGCCAGCAGCACGACAGGGGGCGCGGACTATGGCTACACCTTC. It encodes CASSTTGGADYGYTF.